Listed here are 9 T cell receptor beta chains from one sample, sequenced in a study of shared clonotypes between healthy human individuals. Assay: immunoSEQ multiplex PCR; the TCRdb copy retains only in-frame clones and omits some. The sample contains about 2,500,000 clones, around 94% of which appear only once. The sample comprised naive CD4+ T cells sorted from blood. Subset defined: CD45RA+ positively selected. These receptors originate from a man in his late teens or twenties in good health.

Written as DNA, the CDR3 is TGTGCCAGCAGCTTGAGGGACTTTCCCAGCTCCTACGAGCAGTACTTC. This sequence encodes CASSLRDFPSSYEQYF. The rearrangement uses TRBV7-9 and TRBJ2-7; possible D gene TRBD2, 6 bases. Germline V gives CDR1 SEHNR, CDR2 FQNEAQ (reference sequence). This CDR3 is 16 amino acids long. Trimming removed 3 bases from V and 0 bases from J, with 15 bases in between.

The rearrangement links TRBV27 to TRBJ2-2; 7 positions match TRBD1. The CDR3 has 16 residues. Germline CDR1 reads MNHEY; CDR2 reads SMNVEV (reference sequence). V lost 5 bases, J lost 4 bases, and 10 bases stayed unmatched. The CDR3 sequence is CASSLPTGSGTGELFF. For the CDR3, the DNA is TGTGCCAGCAGTCTCCCGACAGGGTCGGGCACCGGGGAGCTGTTTTTT.

V gene TRBV27 combines with J gene TRBJ2-2; 7 bases are a match to TRBD2. Per the germline V gene, CDR1 is MNHEY and CDR2 is SMNVEV (reference sequence). The CDR3 spans 16 residues. V shed 3 bases, J shed 7 bases, and the junction held 11 bases outside the gene matches. The CDR3 DNA is TGTGCCAGCAGTTTTGTGGCGGGAGTTCAAAACGGGGAGCTGTTTTTT. Protein product: CASSFVAGVQNGELFF.

The chain couples TRBV6-5 to TRBJ1-4; no clear D gene. The ends were cut back, 6 bases at V and 8 bases at J, with 19 bases in the middle. Germline V gene sequence: CDR1 MNHEY, CDR2 SVGAGI. The CDR3 length is 15 residues. Here the CDR3 DNA reads TGTGCCAGCAGGGGCGTTACCGAGGCTGGGGAAAAACTGTTTTTT. It specifies CASRGVTEAGEKLFF.

For this clone: Lacking the conserved final phenylalanine or tryptophan, this CDR3 likely reflects a read error. The DNA is omitted, as the CDR3 cannot be located on it reliably, and the CDR3 follows TCRdb's listing. V and J are TRBV1 and TRBJ1-1. TRBV1 has pseudogene status. The CDR3 has 9 amino acids, counting both end residues. The CDR3 sequence is CTSSQEAMS.

This chain connects TRBV18 to TRBJ2-7; D possibly corresponds to TRBD1 (6 bases). The V end lost 3 bases, the J end lost 7 bases, and 13 bases lay between the germline ends. Germline values: CDR1 KGHSH, CDR2 LQKENI. The CDR3 contains 13 residues. In DNA, the CDR3 is TGTGCCAGCTCACCTACCCCCGGGACAGAGCAGTACTTC. As protein: CASSPTPGTEQYF.

The chain carries TRBV6-5 and TRBJ2-3; D might be TRBD2 (5 bases). V lost 5 bases to trimming and J lost 11 bases, with 11 bases between them. Per the germline V gene, CDR1 is MNHEY and CDR2 is SVGAGI. This CDR3 has 11 residues. The CDR3 DNA follows: TGTGCCAGCAGTGCAACGGGGTTGCAGTATTTT. It yields the protein CASSATGLQYF.

The rearrangement links TRBV6-5 to TRBJ2-2; D unclear. The V gene's germline CDR1 is MNHEY and CDR2 SVGAGI. V lost 0 bases, J lost 6 bases, and 11 bases lay in between. CDR3 length: 15 amino acids. The DNA for the CDR3 is TGTGCCAGCAGTTACTCGAGGCCGTATGCCGGGGAGCTGTTTTTT. It is translated as CASSYSRPYAGELFF.

The chain links TRBV5-5 to TRBJ1-4; TRBD1 agrees at 9 bases. Per germline, CDR1 SGHKS and CDR2 YYEKEE (reference sequence). This CDR3 comprises 16 residues. V trimming: 4 bases; J trimming: 0 bases; junction bases outside the gene matches: 4. The CDR3 coding sequence is TGTGCCAGCAGCCAACAGGGGGCGACAACTAATGAAAAACTGTTTTTT. Encoded protein: CASSQQGATTNEKLFF.